The 27 T cell receptor beta chains below all came from one sample that was sequenced in a study of cytomegalovirus exposure and HLA in healthy donors. With 60 Vbeta and 13 Jbeta primers, the PCR was carried out. Some clones are missing from TCRdb's copy, which holds only in-frame ones; the method was immunoSEQ multiplex PCR. The sample has some 150,000 clones; about 75% are singletons. The specimen sequenced was PBMCs. These TCRs come from a man between 35 and 55 years old in good health and CMV-seropositive.

J is TRBJ2-2 and V is TRBV11-2; 14 positions match TRBD2. Germline V gene data show CDR1 as SGHAT and CDR2 as FQNNGV. CDR3 length: 16 residues. V was clipped by 8 bases and J by 5 bases; unmatched bases: 7. The CDR3 sequence is CASGGLAGERTGELFF. DNA of the CDR3: TGTGCCAGCGGGGGACTAGCGGGAGAAAGAACCGGGGAGCTGTTTTTT.

This chain joins TRBV2 and TRBJ1-4, with D perhaps TRBD1 (6 bases). Germline V lookup: CDR1 SNHLY, CDR2 FYNNEI. This CDR3 region has 12 residues. The CDR3 nucleotides are TGTGCTACCCAGGGGTCAAATGAAAAACTGTTTTTT. Encoded protein: CATQGSNEKLFF.

This chain links TRBV27 with TRBJ2-7; the match to TRBD2 covers 8 bases. Judging by the DNA end, TRBJ2-5 fits better; the J call may be wrong. The CDR3 is 16 residues long. Germline CDR1 MNHEY, CDR2 SMNVEV (reference sequence). CDR3 sequence reads: CASSSNLAGSQETQYF. The CDR3, as DNA: TGTGCCAGCAGTTCCAACCTAGCGGGTAGCCAAGAGACCCAGTACTTC.

V and J are TRBV11-2 and TRBJ2-7, with TRBD2 identical over 7 bases. The CDR3 is 15 residues long. V lost 4 bases and J lost 4; bases outside the gene matches: 10. Germline V gene data show CDR1 as SGHAT and CDR2 as FQNNGV. Written as DNA, the CDR3 is TGTGCCAGCAGCTCCCCCGGGACTACCCTTTACGAGCAGTACTTC. It translates to CASSSPGTTLYEQYF.

This clone is a singleton in its sample. One end of the junction does not line up with germline, which may come from a read error. The rearrangement joins TRBV6-1 to TRBJ2-6, with D maybe TRBD1 (5 bases). Germline V gene sequence: CDR1 MNHNS, CDR2 SASEGT. This CDR3 contains 14 residues. In DNA, the CDR3 is TGTGCCAGCAGTGGGGTCGCTGGGGCCAACGGCCTGACTTTC. This sequence encodes CASSGVAGANGLTF.

The chain links TRBV6-5 to TRBJ1-1; 7 bases are a match to TRBD1. The V gene's germline CDR1 is MNHEY and CDR2 SVGAGI. V shed 5 bases, J shed 2 bases, and the junction held 5 bases outside the gene matches. This CDR3 spans 14 amino acids. For the CDR3, the DNA is TGTGCCAGCAGTCTCGGGACAGCAAACACTGAAGCTTTCTTT. Translating it yields CASSLGTANTEAFF.

The rearrangement joins TRBV18 to TRBJ2-5, with TRBD2 as a possible D gene (6 bases). V was shortened by 3 bases and J by 3 bases, with 14 bases between the two germline ends. From germline, CDR1 is KGHSH and CDR2 LQKENI. This CDR3 is 15 amino acids long. The CDR3, as DNA: TGTGCCAGCTCACCCTGGCAGGGAGGTGAAGAGACCCAGTACTTC. Amino acids: CASSPWQGGEETQYF.

As to this clone: The germline gene is not matched at one end of the junction; a read error may be the cause. The chain joins TRBV7-7 to TRBJ2-2; 9 bases are a match to TRBD1. Germline V gene data show CDR1 as SSHAT and CDR2 as FNYEAQ (reference sequence). CDR3 length equals 15 residues. The CDR3 coding sequence is TGTGCTAGCAGCTCAGACAGGGGGGGTACCGGGGAGCTGTTTTTT. Translated: CASSSDRGGTGELFF.

This chain uses TRBV15 with TRBJ2-5; 12 nucleotides agree with TRBD2. The CDR3 totals 17 residues. V lost 1 base, J lost 2 bases, and 5 bases stayed unmatched. Per germline, CDR1 LNHNV and CDR2 YYDKDF (reference sequence). The CDR3 region has the DNA TGTGCCACCAGCAGAGCAGGCCTAGCGGGAGGGCAAGAGACCCAGTACTTC. This translates into CATSRAGLAGGQETQYF.

The rearrangement joins TRBV5-5 to TRBJ1-1, with 9 bases matching TRBD1. J lost 10 bases, V lost 1 base, and 8 bases had no gene match. Looked up from germline, CDR1 is SGHKS and CDR2 is YYEKEE (reference sequence). The CDR3 loop spans 14 amino acids. The DNA of the CDR3 is TGTGCCAGCAGCTTGAGACAGGGGGTTCTGGGAGCTTTCTTT. It translates to CASSLRQGVLGAFF.

The rearrangement links TRBV18 to TRBJ2-1; the D gene is possibly TRBD1 (6 bases). Trimming took off 0 bases at V and 13 bases at J, with 13 bases between the two ends. Germline V gene sequence: CDR1 KGHSH, CDR2 LQKENI. This CDR3 is 13 amino acids long. The CDR3 protein is CASSPPGDTLQFF. CDR3 DNA sequence: TGTGCCAGCTCACCACCGGGGGACACTTTACAGTTCTTC.

This clone was counted only a few times. The chain joins TRBV28 to TRBJ2-3, with 7 nucleotides matching TRBD2. The trim removed 7 bases at V and 2 bases at J, leaving 6 bases unmatched. This CDR3 is built from 14 residues. Looked up from germline, CDR1 is MDHEN and CDR2 is SYDVKM. The CDR3, as DNA: TGTGCCAGCAACGGTGGGACTACCACAGATACGCAGTATTTT. As protein: CASNGGTTTDTQYF.

This clone has just one count. The J gene is TRBJ2-1, the V gene TRBV6-6, with 9 bases that match TRBD1. Germline CDR1 MNHNY, CDR2 SVGAGI (reference sequence). The CDR3 totals 15 residues. With 2 bases clipped from V and 9 bases from J, the junction kept 8 bases outside the gene matches. CDR3 region: CASSYPGQGDGEQFF. CDR3 nucleotides: TGTGCCAGCAGTTACCCGGGACAGGGTGACGGTGAGCAGTTCTTC.

This chain links TRBV9 with TRBJ2-7, with 14 bases fitting TRBD2. Germline assignment: CDR1 SGDLS and CDR2 YYNGEE. The CDR3 sequence is 16 residues long. The trim removed 0 bases at V and 7 bases at J, leaving 6 bases unmatched. CDR3 DNA: TGTGCCAGCAGCGTAGGGGGACTAGCGGGAGAGGGGGAGCAGTACTTC. This gives the protein CASSVGGLAGEGEQYF.

The gene calls are TRBV18 and TRBJ2-1; D is unclear. V was cut by 4 bases and J by 1 base, with 17 bases left in between. Germline V CDR1 and CDR2: KGHSH, LQKENI. The CDR3 is 17 amino acids. CDR3 bases: TGTGCCAGCTCACTCAGAAGCACAGCCCCTTCCTACAATGAGCAGTTCTTC. Translated: CASSLRSTAPSYNEQFF.

The chain links TRBV19 to TRBJ2-3; TRBD1 matches at 7 bases. The germline gives CDR1 LNHDA, CDR2 SQIVND (reference sequence). The CDR3 runs 16 residues. The trim removed 5 bases at V and 0 bases at J, leaving 8 bases unmatched. DNA for the CDR3: TGTGCCAGTAGTGCTGGGACAGCCTTCAGCACAGATACGCAGTATTTT. Translating it yields CASSAGTAFSTDTQYF.

The chain combines TRBV6-4 with TRBJ1-4; D unclear. The ends were cut back, 0 bases at V and 3 bases at J, with 8 bases in the middle. The CDR3 contains 15 residues. Germline CDR1 and CDR2: MRHNA and SNTAGT. The CDR3 region is CASSDSGGPNEKLFF. CDR3 DNA: TGTGCCAGCAGTGACTCGGGAGGGCCTAATGAAAAACTGTTTTTT.

The chain employs TRBV7-3 and TRBJ2-7; 7 nucleotides agree with TRBD1. The CDR3 totals 14 residues. In germline, CDR1 is SGHTA, CDR2 FQGTGA. The ends lost 6 bases at V and 0 bases at J; junction bases unmatched: 5. The CDR3 DNA follows: TGTGCCAGCAGTTCCCGGGACAGCTCCTACGAGCAGTACTTC. Translated: CASSSRDSSYEQYF. Supplemented by reference TRBV7-3 and TRBJ2-7, the full variable domain reads GAGVSQTPSNKVTEKGKYVELRCDPISGHTALYWYRQSLGQGPEFLIYFQGTGAADDSGLPNDRFFAVRPEGSVSTLKIQRTERGDSAVYLCASSSRDSSYEQYFGPGTRLTVT.

CDR3 nucleotides: TGTGCCATCAGTGGACGGGAGAACACCGGGGAGCTGTTTTTT. The encoded protein is CAISGRENTGELFF. The rearrangement uses TRBV10-3 and TRBJ2-2; D may be TRBD2 (5 bases). V was trimmed by 4 bases and J by 1 base, leaving 7 bases between them. The CDR3 totals 14 residues. The germline V gene has CDR1 ENHRY and CDR2 SYGVKD.

This clone appeared a single time. V gene TRBV5-1 combines with J gene TRBJ2-1, with 7 bases lining up with TRBD1. Germline V gene lookup returns CDR1 SGHRS and CDR2 YFSETQ. After removal of 4 bases from V and 2 bases from J, the junction contained 15 bases not matched to a gene. The CDR3 runs to 18 residues. The CDR3 DNA reads as TGCGCCAGCAGCCTAATCTTCGAGGGGGCGGCCACCTACAATGAGCAGTTCTTC. The encoded protein is CASSLIFEGAATYNEQFF.

This clone was recorded once. The chain carries TRBV7-6 and TRBJ1-1, with D perhaps matching TRBD1 (6 bases). V lost 5 bases and J 6 bases, leaving 16 bases between the germline ends. Germline CDR1 SGHVS, CDR2 FNYEAQ. The CDR3 spans 14 residues. CDR3 sequence: CASSPQGTGPEAFF. CDR3 nucleotide sequence: TGTGCCAGCAGCCCACAGGGAACAGGGCCTGAAGCTTTCTTT.

As for this clone: The germline gene is not matched at one end of the junction; a read error may be the cause. Other DNA sequences in the same sample also yield this CDR3. The chain carries TRBV28 and TRBJ2-3; 11 bases are shared with TRBD1. Germline lookup yields CDR1 MDHEN and CDR2 SYDVKM. The CDR3 contains 15 residues. DNA for the CDR3: TGCGCCAGCCGGACAGGGGGCAGAACCGCAGATACGCAGTATTTT. Translating it yields CASRTGGRTADTQYF. Based on the CDR3 plus reference TRBV28 and TRBJ2-3, the full variable domain is DVKVTQSSRYLVKRTGEKVFLECVQDMDHENMFWYRQDPGLGLRLIYFSYDVKMKEKGDIPEGYSVSREKKERFSLILESASTNQTSMYLCASRTGGRTADTQYFGPGTRLTVL.

The chain is built from TRBV5-1 and TRBJ2-2, with TRBD1 matching over 12 bases. Germline CDR1 and CDR2: SGHRS and YFSETQ. The CDR3 extends over 16 amino acids. Trimming removed 0 bases from V and 6 bases from J; junction bases left unmatched: 3. CDR3 residues: CASSLAGTGGSGELFF. CDR3 bases: TGCGCCAGCAGCTTGGCCGGGACAGGGGGCTCCGGGGAGCTGTTTTTT.

The rearrangement links TRBV27 to TRBJ2-1; TRBD2 aligns across 7 bases. This CDR3 contains 16 residues. CDR1 is MNHEY and CDR2 is SMNVEV in the germline V gene (reference sequence). The J segment lost 15 bases and the V segment lost 7 bases, leaving 24 bases of the junction unmatched. In nucleotides, the CDR3 is TGTGCCAGCAAGACAAAGGTAGGGCTAGCGGTGGACGAATGGTTCTTC. Translated, it gives CASKTKVGLAVDEWFF.

DNA of the CDR3: TGTGCCAGCAGTTTACAGGGGCCGGAGAACTATGGCTACACCTTC. Its translation is CASSLQGPENYGYTF. V is TRBV28 and J is TRBJ1-2, with D perhaps TRBD1 (6 bases). The CDR3 consists of 15 residues. V was pared by 2 bases and J by 2 bases, with 12 bases between. Germline CDR1 is MDHEN and CDR2 is SYDVKM.

The chain uses TRBV5-4 and TRBJ2-3, with TRBD2 matching over 10 bases. V shed 4 bases, J shed 2 bases, and the junction held 4 bases outside the gene matches. Per the germline V gene, CDR1 is SGHNT and CDR2 is YYREEE (reference sequence). CDR3 length equals 15 residues. CDR3 sequence: CASSAGTSDTDTQYF. Here the CDR3 DNA reads TGTGCCAGCAGCGCCGGGACTAGCGACACAGATACGCAGTATTTT.

V and J are TRBV7-3 and TRBJ2-5, with 9 bases aligning to TRBD2. CDR3 length equals 18 residues. The trim removed 1 base at V and 1 base at J, leaving 10 bases unmatched. Germline V gene data show CDR1 as SGHTA and CDR2 as FQGTGA. The CDR3: CASSLMGASGDIQETQYF. The CDR3 DNA is TGTGCCAGCAGCTTAATGGGGGCTAGCGGGGACATCCAAGAGACCCAGTACTTC.